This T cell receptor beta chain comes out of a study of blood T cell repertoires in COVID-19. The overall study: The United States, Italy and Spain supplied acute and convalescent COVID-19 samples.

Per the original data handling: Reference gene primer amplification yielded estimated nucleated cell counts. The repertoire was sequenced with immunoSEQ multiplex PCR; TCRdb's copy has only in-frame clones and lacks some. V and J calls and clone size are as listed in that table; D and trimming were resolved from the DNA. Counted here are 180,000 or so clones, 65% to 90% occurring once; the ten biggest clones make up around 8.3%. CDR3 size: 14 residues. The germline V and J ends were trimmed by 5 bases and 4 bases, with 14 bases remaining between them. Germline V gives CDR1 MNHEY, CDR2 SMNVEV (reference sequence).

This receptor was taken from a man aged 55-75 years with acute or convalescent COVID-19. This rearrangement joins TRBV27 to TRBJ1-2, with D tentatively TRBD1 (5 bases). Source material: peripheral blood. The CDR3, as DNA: TGTGCCAGCAGTCCGCCGGGGGGGTTCTATGGCTACACCTTC. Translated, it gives CASSPPGGFYGYTF.